The sequence of this T cell receptor beta chain was determined in a study of blood T cell repertoires in COVID-19. Study background: Collection of acute and convalescent COVID-19 samples took place in the United States, Italy and Spain. Sources were T cells, B-cell-depleted T cells, or PBMCs; the material itself was cDNA or gDNA.

V lost 2 bases, J lost 5 bases, and 16 bases lay in between. The CDR3 spans 15 residues. Germline-derived CDR1 and CDR2 are SGHTS and YDEGEE. This clone showed up just once. Sequenced by immunoSEQ multiplex PCR; TCRdb stores in-frame clones only, minus some. The data contain 100,000 or so clones, about nine tenths of them singletons. The chain employs TRBV5-8 and TRBJ2-5; TRBD2 is a possible D gene (5 bases). The clonotype comes from a man aged 50-60 years with acute or convalescent COVID-19. The sample was peripheral blood. CDR3 DNA: TGTGCCAGCAGCTTATCCCCGGGATCAACGGAGACCCAGTACTTC. It is translated as CASSLSPGSTETQYF. Full variable domain (missing parts from reference TRBV5-8 and TRBJ2-5): EAGVTQSPTHLIKTRGQQATLRCSPISGHTSVYWYQQALGLGLQFLLWYDEGEERNRGNFPPRFSGRQFPNYSSELNVNALELEDSALYLCASSLSPGSTETQYFGPGTRLLVL.